This TCR beta chain is drawn from a study of blood T cells in healthy people across ages (dated by TCRdb to about 2015). Regarding the study in general: In model experiments, roughly one uniquely barcoded TCR beta cDNA molecule per two T cells was captured by template switching. Using deep sequencing normalized with unique cDNA molecular identifiers, the study measured how TCR beta repertoire diversity changes with age. Donors were grouped into four age groups: young (average approximately 15 years), middle-aged (around 39), aged (around 56) and long-lived (about 90). To avoid experimental bias, donors of different ages were spread randomly across the sequencing lanes. Two additional independent replicas of 1 million unique cDNA reads from the same blood draw were analyzed for two donors (one aged 18 to 30 and one aged 80 or older).

Library preparation was by 5' RACE. Sequencing took place on an Illumina HiSeq 2500. The second PCR ran for about 7 to 11 cycles and used a J-beta primer mix along with a sample-barcoded 5' primer. A unique molecular identifier was introduced onto each TCR beta cDNA molecule by a template-switch 5' adaptor carrying 12 random nucleotides. At least 2.5 million CDR3-containing paired-end reads were obtained from each sample. The Mint cDNA synthesis kit, primed by a TRBC-specific oligonucleotide, was used to synthesize first-strand cDNA from all RNA. All cDNA was treated with uracil-DNA glycosylase and then went through a first 18-cycle PCR with the universal primers M1SS and BC2_uni_R. In the source study's methods: For normalization, 1 million high-quality reads were randomly selected from each sample, with every read carrying a distinct molecular identifier. Reads sharing molecular identifiers were discarded rather than binned into consensus sequences. CDR3 identification, clonotype clustering and error correction used MiTCR with a Q25 quality threshold and the strictest error-elimination algorithm. A nonparametric unseen species model with Euler transformation was used to estimate a lower bound on total TCR beta diversity. TCRdb reworked the public reads: Q25 trimming with fastp, MiXCR clone assembly, productive beta chains retained. One record per CDR3 amino acid sequence lists the most common genes and DNA. It is TCRdb's table, rather than the study itself, that gives the V and J calls and clone size. For this sample there are 650,000 to 1,000,000 distinct CDR3 sequences; 35% to 40% appear just once. The top ten hold around 13% of the sample.

Trimming removed 4 bases from V and 14 bases from J; the gene matches leave 15 bases unexplained. The CDR1 and CDR2 encoded by the germline V gene are SGDLS and YYNGEE. The CDR3 runs 16 residues from the cysteine to the phenylalanine. The DNA shown is the 48-base CDR3, in frame from base 1. This clonotype was seen more than once but under ten times. Its antigen has not been determined. No base-level quality is on record; no much larger clone is a single base apart. What the study reported, not specific to this receptor: Conclusive comparison of naive and antigen-experienced compartments was prevented by the profiling of bulk unsorted PBMCs. Estimates of total diversity from one million sequenced T cells were regarded as lower bounds and underestimates. As age increased, observed TCR beta diversity per million T cells dropped in a roughly linear way, and a significant reduction was already evident by age around 41. Compared with the aged group, the long-lived group had more naive CD4+ T cells, fewer expanded clones and increased TCR diversity, a pattern suggesting age selection. The percentage of naive T cells measured by flow cytometry correlated strongly with observed TCR beta diversity. Because donor CMV infection status was unknown, age-related changes in expanded clonotypes were potentially confounded.

The donors were roughly 38 Caucasian individuals from Russia, aged roughly 6 to 90 years, who were systemically healthy. Each donor gave 8 to 10 milliliters of peripheral blood, collected into EDTA-treated Vacutainer tubes. Ficoll-Paque density-gradient centrifugation was used to isolate PBMCs, with at least 7 million per sample. Total RNA, at least 6 micrograms per sample, was extracted from PBMCs with Trizol reagent. The percentages of naive CD45RAhigh/CD27high T cells were determined by flow cytometry on a PBMC aliquot from every donor. The specimen was blood. Rearrangement joined TRBV9 to TRBJ1-6, and 10 junction bases match TRBD1. The sequence came from a man aged 18 to 30 in good health. CDR3 protein: CASSLGTGASSPSLHF. The nucleotide sequence is TGTGCCAGCAGCCTCGGGACAGGGGCTTCCTCCCCTTCCCTCCACTTT.